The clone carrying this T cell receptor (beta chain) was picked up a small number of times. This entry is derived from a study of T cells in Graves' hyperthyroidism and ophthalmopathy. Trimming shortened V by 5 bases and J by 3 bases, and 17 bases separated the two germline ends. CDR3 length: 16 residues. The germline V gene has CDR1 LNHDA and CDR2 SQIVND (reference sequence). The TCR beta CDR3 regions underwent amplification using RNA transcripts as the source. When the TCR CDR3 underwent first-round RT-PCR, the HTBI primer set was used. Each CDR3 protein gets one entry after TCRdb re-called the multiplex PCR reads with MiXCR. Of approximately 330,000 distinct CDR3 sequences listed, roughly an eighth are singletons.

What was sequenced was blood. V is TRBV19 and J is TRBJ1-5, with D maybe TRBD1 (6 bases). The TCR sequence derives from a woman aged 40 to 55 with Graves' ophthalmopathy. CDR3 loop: CASSSPSQGYNQPQHF. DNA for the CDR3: TGTGCCAGTAGTTCGCCCTCACAGGGATACAATCAGCCCCAGCATTTT.